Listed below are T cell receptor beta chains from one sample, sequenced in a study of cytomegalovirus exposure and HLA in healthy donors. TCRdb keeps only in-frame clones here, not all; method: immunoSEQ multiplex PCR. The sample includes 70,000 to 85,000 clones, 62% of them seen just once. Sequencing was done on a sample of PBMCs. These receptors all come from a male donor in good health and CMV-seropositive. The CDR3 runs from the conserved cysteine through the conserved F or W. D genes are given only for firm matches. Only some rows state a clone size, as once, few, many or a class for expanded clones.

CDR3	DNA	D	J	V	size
CASSSAAGTSYEQYF	TGTGCCAGCAGTTCCGCAGCCGGGACTAGCTACGAGCAGTACTTC	TRBD2	TRBJ2-7	TRBV28	.
CASSFQGGNTEAFF	TGTGCCAGCAGTTTTCAGGGGGGGAACACTGAAGCTTTCTTT	TRBD1	TRBJ1-1	TRBV27	.
CASTPRGPQETQYF	TGTGCCAGCACCCCAAGGGGGCCCCAAGAGACCCAGTACTTC	TRBD1	TRBJ2-5	TRBV5-4	.
CASSFGGASSYEQYF	TGTGCCAGCAGCTTTGGCGGCGCGAGCTCCTACGAGCAGTACTTC	.	TRBJ2-7	TRBV7-6	.
CASSPRKASGAVDTQYF	TGTGCCAGCAGCCCTCGAAAGGCTAGCGGGGCGGTAGATACGCAGTATTTT	TRBD2	TRBJ2-3	TRBV9	.
CAFYTDTQYF	TGTGCCTTCTACACAGATACGCAGTATTTT	.	TRBJ2-3	TRBV30	.
CASSIAGRAGNTIYF	TGTGCCAGTAGTATTGCAGGCAGAGCTGGAAACACCATATATTTT	.	TRBJ1-3	TRBV19	few
CASSLAAGLSNQPQHF	TGTGCCAGCAGCTTAGCGGCAGGGCTATCCAATCAGCCCCAGCATTTT	.	TRBJ1-5	TRBV7-9	.
CASSQAAGDVNYGYTF	TGCGCCAGCAGCCAAGCGGCAGGGGACGTTAACTATGGCTACACCTTC	.	TRBJ1-2	TRBV4-1	.
CASSYQGPLNYGYTF	TGTGCCAGCAGCTATCAGGGGCCTCTTAACTATGGCTACACCTTC	.	TRBJ1-2	TRBV7-2	.
CASSGGQGAWEQYF	TGTGCCAGCAGTGGCGGACAGGGGGCTTGGGAGCAGTACTTC	TRBD1	TRBJ2-7	TRBV2	.
CAKRTDPNTEAFF	TGTGCCAAGCGGACAGATCCGAACACTGAAGCTTTCTTT	.	TRBJ1-1	TRBV10-3	.
CASSQGGDRGHGYTF	TGCGCCAGCAGCCAGGGGGGGGACAGGGGGCATGGCTACACCTTC	TRBD1	TRBJ1-2	TRBV4-1	.
CASSSSSPGLGYTF	TGTGCCAGCAGCTCGTCGAGTCCCGGACTTGGCTACACCTTC	.	TRBJ1-2	TRBV7-8	.
CASSGLAGGPIGELFF	TGTGCCAGCAGTGGACTAGCGGGGGGGCCTATCGGGGAGCTGTTTTTT	TRBD2	TRBJ2-2	TRBV6-6	.
CAIVVGQKYNEQFF	TGTGCCATCGTGGTGGGGCAGAAATATAATGAGCAGTTCTTC	.	TRBJ2-1	TRBV6-5	.